This passage covers 26 T cell receptor beta chains from one sample sequenced in a study of T cell responses to AZD1222 COVID-19 vaccine. Using immunoSEQ multiplex PCR, the repertoire was profiled, and TCRdb retains in-frame clones only, with some absent. This sample has more than 250,000 clones; approximately 93% occur once, and the top ten carry around 0.5%. The input for sequencing was peripheral blood, taken on day 0 of AZD1222 vaccination. These receptors were obtained from an adult in good health.

The gene calls are TRBV28 and TRBJ2-1, with 10 bases identical to TRBD2. Unmatched junction bases numbered 7, after V lost 6 bases and J lost 5 bases. This CDR3 is 15 amino acids long. The germline V gene has CDR1 MDHEN and CDR2 SYDVKM. The CDR3 DNA is TGTGCCAGCAGGGTAGCGGGAGGAATCCACAATGAGCAGTTCTTC. It specifies CASRVAGGIHNEQFF.

The chain is built from TRBV12-5 and TRBJ2-3, with 7 nucleotides matching TRBD2. V trimming: 1 base; J trimming: 0 bases; junction bases outside the gene matches: 4. From germline, CDR1 is LGHNT and CDR2 FRNRAP. This CDR3 is built from 16 residues. The DNA of the CDR3 is TGTGCTAGTGGTTTGGGGGAGGGAATGAGCACAGATACGCAGTATTTT. Encoded protein: CASGLGEGMSTDTQYF.

CDR3 loop: CASSIGGADGYTF. CDR3 coding DNA: TGTGCCAGTAGTATCGGGGGGGCGGATGGCTACACCTTC. This sequence joins TRBV19 and TRBJ1-2; tentative D call: TRBD1 (6 bases). V dropped 3 bases and J dropped 6 bases, with 11 bases sitting between them. The CDR3 length is 13 residues. Germline-derived CDR1 and CDR2 are LNHDA and SQIVND (reference sequence).

J is TRBJ2-3 and V is TRBV5-1; the D call may be TRBD1 or TRBD2 (5 bases each). This CDR3 spans 14 amino acids. V shed 3 bases and J shed 5 bases, with 13 bases lying between them. From germline, CDR1 is SGHRS and CDR2 YFSETQ. The CDR3 sequence is CASSWSRDRDTQYF. CDR3 nucleotide sequence: TGCGCCAGCAGCTGGTCCCGGGACCGAGATACGCAGTATTTT.

V is TRBV5-1 and J is TRBJ1-2; TRBD1 agrees at 8 bases. The CDR3 contains 14 residues. Germline V CDR1 and CDR2: SGHRS, YFSETQ. The V segment lost 3 bases and the J segment 1 base; nucleotides outside the gene matches: 2. CDR3 sequence reads: CASSSGQGNYGYTF. Written as DNA, the CDR3 is TGCGCCAGCAGCTCTGGACAGGGTAACTATGGCTACACCTTC.

The chain uses TRBV5-4 and TRBJ2-2; 9 nucleotides line up with TRBD1. CDR3 length: 15 amino acids. Trimming removed 2 bases from V and 7 bases from J; junction bases left unmatched: 6. Per the germline V gene, CDR1 is SGHNT and CDR2 is YYREEE (reference sequence). The CDR3, as DNA: TGTGCCAGCAGCTTCTACAGGGGGCAAAGCGGGGAGCTGTTTTTT. It yields the protein CASSFYRGQSGELFF.

V gene TRBV4-3 combines with J gene TRBJ2-2; D gene ambiguous. V was trimmed by 0 bases and J by 4 bases, leaving 12 bases between them. Germline V gene data show CDR1 as LGHNA and CDR2 as YSLEER. The CDR3 loop spans 16 amino acids. Here the CDR3 reads CASSQDYVPSTGELFF. CDR3 sequence (DNA): TGCGCCAGCAGCCAAGATTATGTGCCTAGCACCGGGGAGCTGTTTTTT.

The CDR3 DNA reads as TGTGCCAGCAGCTTCACCAGCGGGGGGGTAATAAACCCTGGGCAGTTCTTC. Protein product: CASSFTSGGVINPGQFF. The gene calls are TRBV7-9 and TRBJ2-1, with TRBD2 matching 10 bases. After removal of 3 bases from V and 12 bases from J, the junction contained 17 bases not matched to a gene. Germline loops: CDR1 SEHNR, CDR2 FQNEAQ (reference sequence). This CDR3 region has 17 residues.

Regarding this clone: This sample also contains other DNA sequences that code for the same CDR3. The chain uses TRBV27 and TRBJ2-1; perhaps TRBD2 as D (7 bases). Germline V gene lookup returns CDR1 MNHEY and CDR2 SMNVEV (reference sequence). The CDR3 runs to 14 residues. With 6 bases removed from V and 0 bases from J, the gap between germline ends came to 9 bases. This CDR3 reads CASRGGGSYNEQFF. The DNA for the CDR3 is TGTGCCAGCAGAGGGGGGGGCTCCTACAATGAGCAGTTCTTC.

The CDR3 sequence: CASSPPGQGARYGYTF. DNA for the CDR3: TGTGCCAGCTCACCCCCGGGACAGGGGGCTCGCTATGGCTACACCTTC. The chain has TRBV18 and TRBJ1-2; 12 bases line up with TRBD1. J gave up 4 bases and V 3 bases, and 6 bases lay outside the gene matches. Germline CDR1 and CDR2: KGHSH and LQKENI. CDR3 length: 16 amino acids.

The genes are TRBV12-5 and TRBJ1-1, with D hard to call. CDR3 length: 9 amino acids. The V and J ends lost 7 bases and 12 bases respectively, with 9 bases between them. Germline-derived CDR1 and CDR2 are LGHNT and FRNRAP. The CDR3 DNA reads as TGTGCTAGTGCCACCCGTCCTTTCTTT. Encoded protein: CASATRPFF.

The CDR3 DNA reads TGCGCCAGCAGCCGGGGGTACACCGGGGAGCTGTTTTTT. This translates into CASSRGYTGELFF. The genes are TRBV5-1 and TRBJ2-2, with a possible D match to TRBD2 (6 bases). Trimming left V 4 bases short and J 3 bases short, with 7 bases between. CDR3 size: 13 residues. Germline CDR1 and CDR2: SGHRS and YFSETQ.

The V gene is TRBV28, the J gene TRBJ1-2; 9 bases agree with TRBD1. J gave up 4 bases and V 3 bases, and 3 bases lay outside the gene matches. Looked up from germline, CDR1 is MDHEN and CDR2 is SYDVKM. The CDR3 is made up of 14 amino acids. The CDR3 protein is CASSLGTGPYGYTF. DNA for the CDR3: TGTGCCAGCAGTTTGGGGACAGGGCCCTATGGCTACACCTTC.

This clone was seen just once. The V gene is TRBV4-1, the J gene TRBJ2-3; D remains ambiguous. Germline assignment: CDR1 MGHRA and CDR2 YSYEKL. CDR3 size: 14 residues. Trimming took off 0 bases at V and 2 bases at J, with 6 bases between the two ends. For the CDR3, the DNA is TGCGCCAGCAGCCAAGACTTCCTCACAGATACGCAGTATTTT. The encoded protein is CASSQDFLTDTQYF.

This rearrangement joins TRBV28 to TRBJ1-6; 9 nucleotides agree with TRBD1. Germline-derived CDR1 and CDR2 are MDHEN and SYDVKM. Trimming took 2 bases from V and 7 from J; bases not matched to a gene: 6. This CDR3 comprises 16 residues. In DNA, the CDR3 is TGTGCCAGCAGTTTACCCGGACAGGGGCCCAATTCACCCCTCCACTTT. It encodes CASSLPGQGPNSPLHF.

The CDR3 here is CASSPGGEFNEQFF. DNA of the CDR3: TGTGCCAGCAGCCCAGGGGGGGAGTTCAATGAGCAGTTCTTC. The chain is built from TRBV9 and TRBJ2-1; either TRBD1 or TRBD2 may supply D (7 bases each). Per germline, CDR1 SGDLS and CDR2 YYNGEE. The V end was cut by 4 bases, the J end by 6 bases, with 14 bases between. The CDR3 totals 14 residues.

This chain joins TRBV2 and TRBJ2-7; perhaps TRBD2 as D (5 bases). V was cut by 7 bases and J by 4 bases, with 11 bases left in between. CDR1 SNHLY and CDR2 FYNNEI come from the germline V gene. The CDR3 runs to 12 residues. DNA for the CDR3: TGTGCCAGCATCACCGGCGGGTACGAGCAGTACTTC. Amino acids: CASITGGYEQYF.

This rearrangement joins TRBV5-1 to TRBJ2-2; D is possibly TRBD2 (5 bases). CDR3 size: 14 residues. The germline gives CDR1 SGHRS, CDR2 YFSETQ. The germline V and J ends were trimmed by 2 bases and 4 bases, with 9 bases remaining between them. In DNA form, the CDR3 reads TGCGCCAGCAGCTTACGGACTGGCACCGGGGAGCTGTTTTTT. Its protein is CASSLRTGTGELFF.

The chain is built from TRBV6-1 and TRBJ1-5, with TRBD1 identical over 7 bases. Trimming at V came to 2 bases and at J to 11 bases, leaving 0 bases not matched to a gene. Germline lookup yields CDR1 MNHNS and CDR2 SASEGT. The length of the CDR3 is 11 residues. CDR3 in amino acids: CASSEQGAQHF. CDR3 nucleotides: TGTGCCAGCAGTGAACAGGGGGCCCAGCATTTT.

This rearrangement joins TRBV2 to TRBJ1-2; D unresolved. V was pared by 4 bases and J by 4 bases, with 10 bases between. CDR3 length: 13 amino acids. CDR1 is SNHLY, CDR2 FYNNEI, per germline. CDR3 amino acids: CASSGAPRYGYTF. The CDR3 DNA sequence: TGTGCCAGCAGTGGGGCCCCTCGCTATGGCTACACCTTC.

The V and J genes are TRBV10-1 and TRBJ1-1; 9 bases match TRBD1. V was clipped by 8 bases and J by 0 bases; unmatched bases: 10. Germline V gene data show CDR1 as WNHNN and CDR2 as SYGVQD (reference sequence). This CDR3 has 16 residues. CDR3 DNA sequence: TGCGCCAGCGGAGGGACAGGGCGACCGATGAACACTGAAGCTTTCTTT. Protein product: CASGGTGRPMNTEAFF.

The chain employs TRBV4-2 and TRBJ1-2; D is unresolved. The length of the CDR3 is 13 residues. Trimming took 0 bases from V and 9 from J, leaving 11 bases between them. CDR1 and CDR2 from the germline V gene are LGHNA and YNFKEQ. The CDR3 region is CASSQELFVSYTF. Written as DNA, the CDR3 is TGTGCCAGCAGCCAAGAGTTGTTCGTAAGCTACACCTTC.

The chain uses TRBV5-4 and TRBJ1-2, with TRBD1 matching 7 bases. J was trimmed by 0 bases and V by 0 bases; bases with no gene match: 2. The CDR3 runs to 15 residues. Germline CDR1 reads SGHNT; CDR2 reads YYREEE (reference sequence). CDR3 sequence reads: CASSLDTGANYGYTF. CDR3 DNA: TGTGCCAGCAGCTTGGATACAGGGGCTAACTATGGCTACACCTTC. The full variable domain, its missing parts supplied by reference TRBV5-4 and TRBJ1-2, is ETGVTQSPTHLIKTRGQQVTLRCSSQSGHNTVSWYQQALGQGPQFIFQYYREEENGRGNFPPRFSGLQFPNYSSELNVNALELDDSALYLCASSLDTGANYGYTFGSGTRLTVV.

This sequence joins TRBV19 and TRBJ1-5; tentative D call: TRBD1 (5 bases). Between the trimmed V and J ends, which lost 7 bases and 4 bases, there was a span of 20 bases. The CDR3 extends over 16 amino acids. CDR1 is LNHDA and CDR2 is SQIVND in the germline V gene (reference sequence). As DNA, the CDR3 is TGTGCCAGTACCGCTCTGGGACGACGTAATAATCAGCCCCAGCATTTT. This codes for CASTALGRRNNQPQHF.

The chain is built from TRBV2 and TRBJ2-7, with TRBD1 identical over 7 bases. With 1 base clipped from V and 1 base from J, the junction kept 7 bases outside the gene matches. The length of the CDR3 is 16 residues. CDR1 SNHLY and CDR2 FYNNEI come from the germline V gene. The CDR3 protein is CASSEGMDRSSYEQYF. DNA for the CDR3: TGTGCCAGCAGTGAAGGAATGGACAGGTCTTCCTACGAGCAGTACTTC.

The chain employs TRBV4-2 and TRBJ1-1; 12 bases match TRBD1. V shed 3 bases and J 4 bases; nucleotides not matched to a gene: 12. Germline lookup yields CDR1 LGHNA and CDR2 YNFKEQ. The CDR3 has 18 amino acids. This CDR3 is CASSQSAGTGGLGTEAFF. As DNA, the CDR3 is TGTGCCAGCAGCCAGTCGGCCGGGACAGGGGGCTTGGGCACTGAAGCTTTCTTT.